Listed below are T cell receptor beta chains from one sample, sequenced in a study of cytomegalovirus exposure and HLA in healthy donors. TCRdb's table, derived via immunoSEQ multiplex PCR, lists solely in-frame clones and lacks some. The sample totals 30,000 to 45,000 clones. The sequenced sample was PBMCs. These receptors were taken from a man aged 40-55 years in good health and CMV-seropositive. The CDR3 runs from the conserved cysteine through the conserved F or W. A D gene is named only where the DNA matches it firmly.

>TRBD2|TRBJ2-7|TRBV4-2
CASTEESGSGEQYF
TGTGCCAGCACCGAAGAGAGCGGGAGCGGCGAGCAGTACTTC
>TRBD1|TRBJ1-5|TRBV28
CASWTGGNQPQHF
TGTGCCAGCTGGACAGGGGGCAATCAGCCCCAGCATTTT
>NA|TRBJ2-1|TRBV11-3
CASSLAIHPSSYNEQFF
TGTGCCAGCAGCTTAGCCATCCATCCTAGCTCCTACAATGAGCAGTTCTTC
>TRBD1|TRBJ1-1|TRBV10-3
CAISEGYRGLSFF
TGTGCCATAAGTGAGGGGTACAGGGGGCTCTCTTTCTTT
>NA|TRBJ2-3|TRBV4-2
CASSQGQEAVDTQYF
TGTGCCAGCAGCCAAGGACAGGAGGCGGTAGATACGCAGTATTTT
>TRBD1|TRBJ1-1|TRBV6-5
CASKGQGHEAFF
TGTGCCAGCAAGGGACAGGGCCATGAAGCTTTCTTT
>TRBD2|TRBJ2-3|TRBV9
CASSVGVAGVSDTQYF
TGTGCCAGCAGCGTAGGGGTAGCGGGAGTGTCAGATACGCAGTATTTT
>NA|TRBJ2-7|TRBV11-3
CASSLPLGGVGEQYF
TGTGCCAGCAGCTTACCTTTGGGGGGTGTGGGGGAGCAGTACTTC
>NA|TRBJ1-6|TRBV2
CASSDRGGNSPLHF
TGTGCCAGCAGTGACAGGGGAGGGAATTCACCCCTCCACTTT
>NA|TRBJ2-7|TRBV30
CAWSGQGGEQYF
TGTGCCTGGAGTGGGCAGGGAGGCGAGCAGTACTTC
>TRBD1|TRBJ2-1|TRBV5-1
CASSSGTGGSSYNEQFF
TGCGCCAGCAGCTCCGGGACAGGGGGCTCGAGCTACAATGAGCAGTTCTTC
>NA|TRBJ2-7|TRBV5-6
CASSLASTYEQYF
TGTGCCAGCAGCTTGGCTTCTACCTACGAGCAGTACTTC
>NA|TRBJ2-7|TRBV25-1
CASTTAARGYEQYF
TGTGCCAGCACCACCGCGGCCAGGGGTTACGAGCAGTACTTC
>TRBD2|TRBJ2-1|TRBV10-3
CAISDGTSRNREQFF
TGTGCCATCAGTGATGGGACTAGCCGGAACCGGGAGCAGTTCTTC
>TRBD2|TRBJ2-7|TRBV4-3
CASSLTSGLREQYF
TGCGCCAGCAGCCTCACTAGCGGTCTTAGAGAGCAGTACTTC
>NA|TRBJ1-3|TRBV21-1
CASSKGDRGRRNTIYF
TGTGCCAGCAGCAAAGGAGACAGGGGCAGGAGAAACACCATATATTTT
>TRBD1|TRBJ1-4|TRBV5-6
CASSRDRRGSEKLFF
TGTGCCAGCAGCCGGGACAGGCGGGGTAGTGAAAAACTGTTTTTT
>NA|TRBJ2-2|TRBV7-2
CASSPTRGGELFF
TGTGCCAGCAGCCCCACGCGGGGCGGGGAGCTGTTTTTT
>TRBD2|TRBJ2-7|TRBV19
CASSTSGRLGEQYF
TGTGCCAGTAGTACCAGCGGGAGGTTGGGGGAGCAGTACTTC